This is a list of T cell receptor beta chains from one sample in a study of T cells after posttransplantation cyclophosphamide. Here immunoSEQ multiplex PCR was the method, and the copy in TCRdb shows in-frame clones only, minus some. The sample has some 45,000 clones; about 90% are singletons. The sample in question was PBMCs, obtained 62 days after allogeneic stem cell transplant with posttransplant cyclophosphamide. These receptors all stem from a male patient aged 55 to 70 who received an allogeneic stem cell transplant from a related donor and was CMV-positive. The graft donor may have contributed some T cells. Both conserved end residues are part of each CDR3. Each record gives: clone size, D gene, V gene, CDR3 protein. A D gene is named only where the DNA matches it firmly. A clone size is listed for some rows: how often the clone was seen (once, few, many), or a class if it is expanded.

abundance: -; d_gene: TRBD2; v_gene: TRBV5-1; CDR3aa: CASSFRGLVGTDTQYF
abundance: -; d_gene: TRBD1; v_gene: TRBV5-5; CDR3aa: CASSLEGRGTEAFF
abundance: -; d_gene: TRBD1; v_gene: TRBV10-3; CDR3aa: CAISEGGTGGIQPQHF
abundance: -; d_gene: -; v_gene: TRBV23-1; CDR3aa: CASSQSSFARYEQYF
abundance: -; d_gene: -; v_gene: TRBV2; CDR3aa: CASRDSPVNTEAFF
abundance: few; d_gene: -; v_gene: TRBV4-1; CDR3aa: CASSQDKNRFSSGNTIYF
abundance: -; d_gene: TRBD1; v_gene: TRBV9; CDR3aa: CASSVLGQANYGYTF
abundance: -; d_gene: -; v_gene: TRBV9; CDR3aa: CASSPLESVRGELFF
abundance: -; d_gene: TRBD1; v_gene: TRBV30; CDR3aa: CAWKTRDRGNQPQHF
abundance: -; d_gene: -; v_gene: TRBV5-5; CDR3aa: CASSTLQGMVIFTEAFF
abundance: -; d_gene: -; v_gene: TRBV5-1; CDR3aa: CASSLFESTDTQYF
abundance: -; d_gene: -; v_gene: TRBV5-5; CDR3aa: CASSLNVGAGANVLTF
abundance: -; d_gene: TRBD1; v_gene: TRBV6-1; CDR3aa: CASSEGGRGRAGELFF
abundance: -; d_gene: -; v_gene: TRBV28; CDR3aa: CASSGDTEYEAFF
abundance: -; d_gene: TRBD2; v_gene: TRBV7-8; CDR3aa: CASSLNHERGLPVQETQYF
abundance: -; d_gene: TRBD1; v_gene: TRBV29-1; CDR3aa: CSVNPGQGYTEAFF
abundance: -; d_gene: -; v_gene: TRBV2; CDR3aa: CASTGQSSYNSPLHF
abundance: -; d_gene: -; v_gene: TRBV5-6; CDR3aa: CASSFLGQAGGEQYF
abundance: -; d_gene: -; v_gene: TRBV27; CDR3aa: CASSLVSTGWGDNSPLHF
abundance: -; d_gene: -; v_gene: TRBV6-1; CDR3aa: CASSEAGGGGSNQPQHF
abundance: -; d_gene: -; v_gene: TRBV25-1; CDR3aa: CASSGQTSTNEKLSF
abundance: -; d_gene: TRBD1; v_gene: TRBV11-3; CDR3aa: CASSYGGTGKDGELFF
abundance: -; d_gene: -; v_gene: TRBV15; CDR3aa: CATSRGGGATDTQYF
abundance: -; d_gene: -; v_gene: TRBV6-5; CDR3aa: CASRGVGAGNYGYTF
abundance: -; d_gene: -; v_gene: TRBV15; CDR3aa: CATSRGSATNEKLFF
abundance: -; d_gene: TRBD1; v_gene: TRBV7-8; CDR3aa: CASSSRDRGLLPPQPQHF
abundance: -; d_gene: -; v_gene: TRBV5-6; CDR3aa: CASSLGSIGAEQYF
abundance: -; d_gene: TRBD1; v_gene: TRBV5-1; CDR3aa: CASSLAAGGFGSAFF
abundance: -; d_gene: -; v_gene: TRBV6-1; CDR3aa: CASSEGQLYSNQPQHF
abundance: -; d_gene: -; v_gene: TRBV5-4; CDR3aa: CASTRGTNYGYTF
abundance: -; d_gene: -; v_gene: TRBV2; CDR3aa: CASSELGDQPQHF
abundance: -; d_gene: -; v_gene: TRBV5-1; CDR3aa: CASSSRVFRDGYTF
abundance: -; d_gene: -; v_gene: TRBV30; CDR3aa: CAWSAPLAYGYTF
abundance: once; d_gene: -; v_gene: TRBV28; CDR3aa: CASSSAPRGTIYF
abundance: -; d_gene: TRBD1; v_gene: TRBV5-4; CDR3aa: CASTLVEGARLDTQYF
abundance: -; d_gene: -; v_gene: TRBV27; CDR3aa: CASSSRVLGRALAKNIQYF
abundance: -; d_gene: -; v_gene: TRBV30; CDR3aa: CAWTPGGVQPQHF
abundance: -; d_gene: -; v_gene: TRBV5-1; CDR3aa: CASSYEGVGIDTQYF
abundance: -; d_gene: TRBD1; v_gene: TRBV5-1; CDR3aa: CASSFAGTGKDYGYTF
abundance: -; d_gene: TRBD1; v_gene: TRBV6-4; CDR3aa: CASSDGTGITGELFF
abundance: -; d_gene: -; v_gene: TRBV5-1; CDR3aa: CASSFMVIANTGELFF
abundance: -; d_gene: TRBD1; v_gene: TRBV7-6; CDR3aa: CASSARTGAGELFF
abundance: -; d_gene: -; v_gene: TRBV19; CDR3aa: CASITRAGEPQHF
abundance: -; d_gene: -; v_gene: TRBV5-1; CDR3aa: CASSSRDKKADTQYF
abundance: once; d_gene: -; v_gene: TRBV29-1; CDR3aa: CSVEEETVYGYTF
abundance: -; d_gene: TRBD2; v_gene: TRBV5-1; CDR3aa: CASSPKGLAGGSYNEQFF
abundance: -; d_gene: TRBD2; v_gene: TRBV6-1; CDR3aa: CASSEATSGSYEQYF
abundance: -; d_gene: TRBD2; v_gene: TRBV4-1; CDR3aa: CASSQEGNSGGIRGTQYF